The rows below give T cell receptor beta chains drawn from one sample of a study of T cell changes during pregnancy in multiple sclerosis. This table comes from immunoSEQ multiplex PCR, and its TCRdb copy is limited to in-frame clones, with some not included. The repertoire holds approximately 100,000 clones, with just over 90% as singletons. The sequencing here drew on peripheral blood, taken in the second trimester of pregnancy. Source of these receptors: a female donor with multiple sclerosis, enrolled in a pregnancy study. Each CDR3 is given with its conserved first and last residue. The D gene is left open where the match is weak. Size values are once, few and many counts, or a class for expanded clones, and some rows have none.

V gene: TRBV5-1
D gene: .
clone size: .
J gene: TRBJ2-6
CDR3 protein: CASSETGTGANVLTF
CDR3 DNA: TGCGCCAGCAGCGAGACAGGAACTGGGGCCAACGTCCTGACTTTC

V gene: TRBV7-2
D gene: .
clone size: .
J gene: TRBJ2-7
CDR3 protein: CASSFRASPRKQQYF
CDR3 DNA: TGTGCCAGCAGCTTTAGGGCTAGCCCTAGAAAGCAGCAGTACTTC

V gene: TRBV2
D gene: .
clone size: .
J gene: TRBJ2-1
CDR3 protein: CASSERREQRQFF
CDR3 DNA: TGTGCCAGCAGTGAAAGGAGGGAGCAACGGCAGTTCTTC

V gene: TRBV7-9
D gene: TRBD2
clone size: .
J gene: TRBJ2-7
CDR3 protein: CASSLWAGDEQYF
CDR3 DNA: TGTGCCAGCAGCCTATGGGCGGGAGACGAGCAGTACTTC

V gene: TRBV9
D gene: .
clone size: once
J gene: TRBJ2-7
CDR3 protein: CASSVGSGSYEQYF
CDR3 DNA: TGTGCCAGCAGCGTCGGTAGCGGCTCCTACGAGCAGTACTTC

V gene: TRBV2
D gene: TRBD2
clone size: .
J gene: TRBJ2-7
CDR3 protein: CASRPTPGLGVGREQYF
CDR3 DNA: TGTGCCAGCAGACCAACTCCGGGACTAGGCGTGGGGAGGGAGCAGTACTTC

V gene: TRBV6-6
D gene: TRBD2
clone size: .
J gene: TRBJ2-2
CDR3 protein: CASSYGLAGTGELFF
CDR3 DNA: TGTGCCAGCAGTTACGGACTAGCGGGAACCGGGGAGCTGTTTTTT

V gene: TRBV13
D gene: TRBD2
clone size: .
J gene: TRBJ2-5
CDR3 protein: CASSSLGTSGGSYQETQYF
CDR3 DNA: TGTGCCAGCAGCTCCTTAGGGACTAGCGGGGGGAGTTACCAAGAGACCCAGTACTTC

V gene: TRBV5-1
D gene: TRBD1
clone size: .
J gene: TRBJ2-1
CDR3 protein: CASSLPTGAGEQFF
CDR3 DNA: TGCGCCAGCAGCTTGCCGACAGGGGCAGGTGAGCAGTTCTTC

V gene: TRBV7-2
D gene: TRBD2
clone size: .
J gene: TRBJ2-1
CDR3 protein: CASSLAGTSRGEQFF
CDR3 DNA: TGTGCCAGCAGCTTAGCAGGGACTAGCCGGGGTGAGCAGTTCTTC

V gene: TRBV27
D gene: TRBD1
clone size: .
J gene: TRBJ1-1
CDR3 protein: CASLRDSLNTEAFF
CDR3 DNA: TGTGCCAGCCTAAGGGACAGTCTGAACACTGAAGCTTTCTTT

V gene: TRBV7-9
D gene: .
clone size: .
J gene: TRBJ1-1
CDR3 protein: CASSFIPPRTEAFF
CDR3 DNA: TGTGCCAGCAGCTTCATTCCCCCGCGCACTGAAGCTTTCTTT

V gene: TRBV27
D gene: TRBD2
clone size: .
J gene: TRBJ2-3
CDR3 protein: CASSDGGGAGDTQYF
CDR3 DNA: TGTGCCAGCTCGGACGGCGGGGGGGCCGGGGATACGCAGTATTTT

V gene: TRBV7-6
D gene: .
clone size: .
J gene: TRBJ1-1
CDR3 protein: CASSSFTGRVEKGAEAFF
CDR3 DNA: TGTGCCAGCAGCTCGTTTACAGGGCGCGTCGAGAAAGGCGCTGAAGCTTTCTTT

V gene: TRBV6-1
D gene: .
clone size: .
J gene: TRBJ1-2
CDR3 protein: CASTRRSSNYGYTF
CDR3 DNA: TGTGCCAGCACGAGGAGGAGTTCTAACTATGGCTACACCTTC

V gene: TRBV6-5
D gene: .
clone size: .
J gene: TRBJ2-2
CDR3 protein: CASSYSTNTGELFF
CDR3 DNA: TGTGCCAGCAGTTACTCTACGAACACCGGGGAGCTGTTTTTT

V gene: TRBV27
D gene: .
clone size: few
J gene: TRBJ2-2
CDR3 protein: CASSTPGSGELFF
CDR3 DNA: TGTGCCAGCAGTACCCCGGGGTCCGGGGAGCTGTTTTTT

V gene: TRBV7-3
D gene: .
clone size: .
J gene: TRBJ1-1
CDR3 protein: CASSKSGTAGTEAFF
CDR3 DNA: TGTGCCAGCAGCAAAAGTGGGACGGCGGGAACTGAAGCTTTCTTT

V gene: TRBV6-4
D gene: .
clone size: .
J gene: TRBJ2-1
CDR3 protein: CASSPDRVNYNEQFF
CDR3 DNA: TGTGCCAGCAGCCCGGACAGAGTAAACTACAATGAGCAGTTCTTC

V gene: TRBV18
D gene: .
clone size: .
J gene: TRBJ2-2
CDR3 protein: CASSQPGSGDTGELFF
CDR3 DNA: TGTGCCAGCTCACAACCGGGATCCGGGGACACCGGGGAGCTGTTTTTT

V gene: TRBV7-3
D gene: .
clone size: .
J gene: TRBJ1-4
CDR3 protein: CASSPGIPEKLFF
CDR3 DNA: TGTGCCAGCAGCCCAGGGATTCCCGAAAAACTGTTTTTT

V gene: TRBV19
D gene: TRBD1
clone size: .
J gene: TRBJ1-5
CDR3 protein: CASSINTGAINQPQHF
CDR3 DNA: TGTGCCAGTAGTATTAATACAGGGGCGATCAATCAGCCCCAGCATTTT

V gene: TRBV5-6
D gene: TRBD1
clone size: .
J gene: TRBJ1-1
CDR3 protein: CASSYPGQGARDTEAFF
CDR3 DNA: TGTGCCAGCAGCTACCCGGGACAGGGGGCGCGGGACACTGAAGCTTTCTTT

V gene: TRBV6-1
D gene: .
clone size: .
J gene: TRBJ1-2
CDR3 protein: CASSALGGMGGYTF
CDR3 DNA: TGTGCCAGCAGTGCCCTCGGGGGTATGGGAGGCTACACCTTC

V gene: TRBV9
D gene: .
clone size: .
J gene: TRBJ2-1
CDR3 protein: CASSPRDTYNEQFF
CDR3 DNA: TGTGCCAGCAGTCCCCGGGACACCTACAATGAGCAGTTCTTC

V gene: TRBV5-5
D gene: TRBD1
clone size: .
J gene: TRBJ1-1
CDR3 protein: CASSRTGGTEAFF
CDR3 DNA: TGTGCCAGCAGCCGGACAGGGGGAACTGAAGCTTTCTTT

V gene: TRBV6-6
D gene: .
clone size: .
J gene: TRBJ1-1
CDR3 protein: CASGEGSRTEAFF
CDR3 DNA: TGTGCCAGCGGGGAGGGGAGTAGGACTGAAGCTTTCTTT

V gene: TRBV5-1
D gene: .
clone size: few
J gene: TRBJ1-1
CDR3 protein: CASSLVQGGTEAFF
CDR3 DNA: TGCGCCAGCAGCTTGGTACAGGGTGGGACTGAAGCTTTCTTT

V gene: TRBV28
D gene: .
clone size: .
J gene: TRBJ2-1
CDR3 protein: CASSTGTPPEQFF
CDR3 DNA: TGTGCCAGCAGTACCGGGACTCCACCTGAGCAGTTCTTC

V gene: TRBV4-2
D gene: .
clone size: .
J gene: TRBJ1-6
CDR3 protein: CASSQVGLYNSPLHF
CDR3 DNA: TGTGCCAGCAGCCAAGTTGGCCTTTATAATTCACCCCTCCACTTT

V gene: TRBV20-1
D gene: .
clone size: few
J gene: TRBJ1-1
CDR3 protein: CSARRTEAFF
CDR3 DNA: TGCAGTGCTAGACGGACTGAAGCTTTCTTT

V gene: TRBV5-4
D gene: .
clone size: .
J gene: TRBJ1-5
CDR3 protein: CASLRNQPQHF
CDR3 DNA: TGTGCCAGCCTGAGAAATCAGCCCCAGCATTTT

V gene: TRBV1
D gene: .
clone size: .
J gene: TRBJ2-1
CDR3 protein: CTSNLAGGYNEQFF
CDR3 DNA: TGCACCAGTAATCTAGCGGGAGGGTACAATGAGCAGTTCTTC

V gene: TRBV5-1
D gene: TRBD2
clone size: .
J gene: TRBJ2-2
CDR3 protein: CASSLRAGGPKTGELFF
CDR3 DNA: TGCGCCAGCAGCTTGAGAGCGGGAGGGCCAAAGACCGGGGAGCTGTTTTTT